The clone carrying this T cell receptor beta chain was seen a few times. Its specificity is unknown. From the 5' RACE reads, TCRdb called clonotypes with MiXCR, one entry per CDR3 protein. The table has 450,000 to 600,000 distinct CDR3 sequences, about 20% seen once. The germline CDR1 and CDR2 sequences are DFQATT and SNEGSKA (reference sequence). The V gene end was trimmed by 5 bases and the J gene end by 2 bases; junction bases not matched to a gene: 5. This CDR3 region has 15 residues. The data stem from a study of identical twins. Points from the study as a whole: While abundant cord blood beta clonotypes carried fewer insertions, memory repertoires showed no such pattern. Low generation probability was overrepresented in out-of-frame alpha sequences shared by twins. There is a chance that invariant MAIT and iNKT cells partially muddied zero-insertion analyses.

These data also formed part of another study, on yellow fever vaccine responses in identical twins.

The V gene is TRBV20-1, the J gene TRBJ2-6, with 8 bases that match TRBD1. This sequence was found in a woman aged 18 to 35 in good health. Sequencing input: CD4+ T cells sorted from blood. The CDR3: CSAGTGTAGANVLTF. CDR3 nucleotides: TGCAGTGCTGGGACAGGTACAGCTGGGGCCAACGTCCTGACTTTC.